This TCR beta chain came from a study of blood T cells in healthy people across ages. Study-wide findings and caveats: Not knowing donor CMV status may have confounded expanded clonotype changes.

Primed by a sample-barcoded 5' primer and a J-beta primer mix, a second PCR proceeded for 7 to 11 cycles. Tags on each cDNA molecule came from a template-switch adaptor with 12 random nucleotides. TCRdb ran MiXCR on the 5' RACE reads and lists one entry per CDR3 protein. The sample holds around 690,000 distinct CDR3 sequences, 58% seen once. Germline V gene data show CDR1 as WSHSY and CDR2 as SAAADI. CDR3 length: 12 residues. Trimming cost V 7 bases and J 5 bases, with 10 bases left between them. Each donor was a healthy Caucasian individual from Russia, aged about 6 to 95. Samples each yielded at least 5 micrograms of total RNA. Remarks on this clonotype: Its antigen is unidentified.

The specimen sequenced was blood. The gene calls are TRBV10-2 and TRBJ2-3; D remains ambiguous. This receptor was identified in a man in his sixties in good health. The CDR3 loop is CASNQNRDTQYF. The CDR3 nucleotides read TGCGCCAGCAATCAGAACAGAGATACGCAGTATTTT.